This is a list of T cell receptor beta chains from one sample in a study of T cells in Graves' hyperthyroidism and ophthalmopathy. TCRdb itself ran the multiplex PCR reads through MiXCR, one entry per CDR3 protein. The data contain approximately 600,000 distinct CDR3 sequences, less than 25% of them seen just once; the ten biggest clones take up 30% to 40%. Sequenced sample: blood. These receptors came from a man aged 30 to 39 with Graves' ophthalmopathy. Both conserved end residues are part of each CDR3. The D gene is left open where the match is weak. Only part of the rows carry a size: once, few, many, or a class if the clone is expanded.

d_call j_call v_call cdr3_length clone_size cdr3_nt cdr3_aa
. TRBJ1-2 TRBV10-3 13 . TGTGCCAGCTTGGACGGAGATAACTATGGCTACACCTTC CASLDGDNYGYTF
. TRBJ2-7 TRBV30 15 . TGTGCCTGGAGCGTAGGTGGGGGGTCCACCTACGAGCAGTACTTC CAWSVGGGSTYEQYF
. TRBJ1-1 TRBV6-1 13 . TGTGCCAGCAGTACCCTAAGGGACACTGAAGCTTTCTTT CASSTLRDTEAFF
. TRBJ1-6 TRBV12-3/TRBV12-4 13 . TGTGCCAGCAGTTTAAGAGTCCATTCACCCCTCCACTTT CASSLRVHSPLHF
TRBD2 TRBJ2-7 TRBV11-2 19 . TGTGCCAGCAGCTTAGAACGGGGGCAAAGCGGGAGCTACTCCTACGAGCAGTACTTC CASSLERGQSGSYSYEQYF
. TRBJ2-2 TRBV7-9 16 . TGTGCCAGCAGCTCGGGACGCAGTAAGGACACCGGGGAGCTGTTTTTT CASSSGRSKDTGELFF
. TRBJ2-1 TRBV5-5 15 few TGTGCCAGCAGCTTGGGAGCGGTCTTTGGGAATGAGCAGTTCTTC CASSLGAVFGNEQFF
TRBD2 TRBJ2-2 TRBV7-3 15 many TGTGCCAGCAGCCCCGGGACTAGCGGGACCGGGGAGCTGTTTTTT CASSPGTSGTGELFF
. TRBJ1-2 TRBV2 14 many TGTGCCAGCAGTGGTCCGGGGGTCGGCTATGGCTACACCTTC CASSGPGVGYGYTF
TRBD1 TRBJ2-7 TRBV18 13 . TGTGCCAGCTCACCTGACAGGGTACGCGAGCAGTACTTC CASSPDRVREQYF
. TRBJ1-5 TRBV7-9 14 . TGTGCCAGCAGCTCCGACAGGCCCAATCAGCCCCAGCATTTT CASSSDRPNQPQHF
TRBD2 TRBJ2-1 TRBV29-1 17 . TGCAGCTTTGACAGGACACTTGAGCGGGAGCGCCACAATGAGCAGTTCTTC CSFDRTLERERHNEQFF
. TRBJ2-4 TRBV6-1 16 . TGTGCCAGCAGTTCTATCAAGGGTCAAAGTGGGAACATTCAGTACTTC CASSSIKGQSGNIQYF
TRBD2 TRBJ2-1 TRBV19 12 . TGTGCCAGTAGTCCGATTAGCGGGTGGCAGTTCTTC CASSPISGWQFF
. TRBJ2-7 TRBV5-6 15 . TGTGCCAGCAGCTTCGGAGCGGGAAGGGGGGACGAGCAGTACTTC CASSFGAGRGDEQYF
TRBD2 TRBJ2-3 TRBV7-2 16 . TGTGCCAGCAGCCTTGCGACTAGCGGAGCGACAGATACGCAGTATTTT CASSLATSGATDTQYF
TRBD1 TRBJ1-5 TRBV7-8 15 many TGTGCCAGCAGCTTACGACAGGGGGCAGGCCAGCCCCAGCATTTT CASSLRQGAGQPQHF
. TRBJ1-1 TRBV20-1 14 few TGCAGTGCACATCGGAGGGGCCAGAACACTGAAGCTTTCTTT CSAHRRGQNTEAFF
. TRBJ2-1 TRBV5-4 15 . TGTGCCAGCAGCCAAGTCAGGGGCTCCTACAATGAGCAGTTCTTC CASSQVRGSYNEQFF
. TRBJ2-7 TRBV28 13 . TGTGCCAGCAGCGATAGCGGATCCTACGAGCAGTACTTC CASSDSGSYEQYF
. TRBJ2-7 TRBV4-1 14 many TGCGCCAGCAGCCAAGATCCCAGGGGTTACGAGCAGTACTTC CASSQDPRGYEQYF
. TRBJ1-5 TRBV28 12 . TGTGCCAGCACCACAGGGCGACAGCCCCAGCATTTT CASTTGRQPQHF
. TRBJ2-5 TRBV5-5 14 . TGTGCCAGCAGCTCGGTCGGAGGGCCGGAGACCCAGTACTTC CASSSVGGPETQYF
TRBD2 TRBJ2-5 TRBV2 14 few TGTGCCAGCAGTGAAGCGCGATCGGCGGGAGGGTCCTACTTC CASSEARSAGGSYF
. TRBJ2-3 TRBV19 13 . TGTGCCAGTAGTCCGAAGTCGACAGCCCCGCAGTATTTT CASSPKSTAPQYF
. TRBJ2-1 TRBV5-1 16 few TGCGCCAGCAGGGCGTTTAGCGAGAGCTCCTACAATGAGCAGTTCTTC CASRAFSESSYNEQFF